These 15 T cell receptor beta chains share one sample of origin, sequenced in a study of CD8 T cells in ankylosing spondylitis. Study observations and caveats: Ankylosing spondylitis blood appeared to be characterized by a TCR beta motif of about eight highly homologous variants.

Their specific antigens are unknown. TCRdb analysed the 5' RACE reads with MiXCR anew, one entry per CDR3 protein. The table lists a few hundred thousand distinct CDR3 sequences, more than 15% of them singletons. Sequencing was performed on blood, either unsorted or a sorted T cell fraction (not recorded which). These receptors originate from a male donor with ankylosing spondylitis.

This clonotype occurred a few times. CDR3 nucleotides: TGTGCCAGCAGTTCGAAATCAACAGGGTACACTGAAGCTTTCTTT. Translated: CASSSKSTGYTEAFF. V usage is TRBV6-5 and J usage is TRBJ1-1; possibly TRBD1 for D (6 bases). The CDR3 has 15 amino acids. Deletions cut 4 bases from V and 3 bases from J, with 15 bases between. Germline CDR1 and CDR2: MNHEY and SVGAGI.

This clonotype was counted ten times or more. CDR3 region: CASSFRGGGGELFF. The CDR3 DNA sequence: TGTGCCAGCAGCTTCCGAGGGGGGGGCGGGGAGCTGTTTTTT. The V call is TRBV7-2, the J call TRBJ2-2, with TRBD2 as a possible D gene (7 bases). Looked up from germline, CDR1 is SGHTA and CDR2 is FQGNSA. CDR3 size: 14 residues. Trimming pared 3 bases from V and 7 bases from J, leaving 12 bases between.

This clonotype came up many times. The chain couples TRBV12-3 or TRBV12-4 to TRBJ2-7; no clear D. This CDR3 comprises 12 residues. V lost 2 bases and J 9 bases, leaving 11 bases between the germline ends. In nucleotides, the CDR3 is TGTGCCAGCAGTTTAAGTTTACGAGGGCAGTACTTC. Protein product: CASSLSLRGQYF.

This clonotype was found a few times. The chain uses TRBV3-1 and TRBJ2-1; D is perhaps TRBD1 (5 bases). The length of the CDR3 is 14 residues. Trimming stripped 0 bases from V and 9 bases from J, with 12 bases between. Germline V gene lookup returns CDR1 LGHDT and CDR2 YNNKEL (reference sequence). Here the CDR3 DNA reads TGTGCCAGCAGCCAAGAGAAAGGGGAAGGTGAGCAGTTCTTC. As protein: CASSQEKGEGEQFF.

This clonotype turned up a few times. The chain employs TRBV6-2 or TRBV6-3 and TRBJ2-7, with 8 bases that match TRBD1. This CDR3 comprises 15 residues. The V and J ends lost 7 bases and 4 bases, in that order; junction bases with no gene match: 12. The germline gives CDR1 MNHEY, CDR2 SVGEGT. CDR3 DNA: TGTGCCAGCATCCCAACCGGGACAGGCGCTTACGAGCAGTACTTC. It is translated as CASIPTGTGAYEQYF.

The chain recombines TRBV11-2 with TRBJ2-1, with 10 bases matching TRBD2. V was clipped by 5 bases and J by 2 bases; unmatched bases: 3. The length of the CDR3 is 15 residues. Germline V lookup: CDR1 SGHAT, CDR2 FQNNGV. The CDR3 region has the DNA TGTGCCAGCAGCGATACTAGCGGGGCCTACAATGAGCAGTTCTTC. Its protein is CASSDTSGAYNEQFF.

The CDR3 coding sequence is TGTGCCAGCAGTCTAACGCCACGTACAGGGGCTAAGGCAGATACGCAGTATTTT. Amino acids: CASSLTPRTGAKADTQYF. The V and J genes are TRBV27 and TRBJ2-3; 7 positions match TRBD1. V lost 5 bases and J lost 4; bases outside the gene matches: 18. The CDR3 runs to 18 residues. CDR1 and CDR2 from the germline V gene are MNHEY and SMNVEV (reference sequence).

This clonotype has just a few counts. This chain uses TRBV27 with TRBJ1-5; a weak D match, TRBD1 (6 bases). The germline CDR1 and CDR2 sequences are MNHEY and SMNVEV (reference sequence). The V end lost 5 bases, the J end lost 0 bases, and 17 bases lay between the germline ends. CDR3 length: 17 residues. CDR3: CASSPWGAGNSNQPQHF. The CDR3 DNA is TGTGCCAGCAGTCCCTGGGGGGCAGGTAATAGCAATCAGCCCCAGCATTTT.

This chain links TRBV5-4 with TRBJ2-1; D may be TRBD1 (5 bases). Germline CDR1 SGHNT, CDR2 YYREEE (reference sequence). This CDR3 comprises 16 residues. V was cut by 4 bases and J by 0 bases, with 14 bases left in between. The CDR3 is CASSPTGPSSYNEQFF. CDR3 DNA sequence: TGTGCCAGCAGCCCTACAGGCCCCAGCTCCTACAATGAGCAGTTCTTC. Based on the CDR3 plus reference TRBV5-4 and TRBJ2-1, the full variable domain is ETGVTQSPTHLIKTRGQQVTLRCSSQSGHNTVSWYQQALGQGPQFIFQYYREEENGRGNFPPRFSGLQFPNYSSELNVNALELDDSALYLCASSPTGPSSYNEQFFGPGTRLTVL.

This chain uses TRBV7-9 with TRBJ2-3, with 7 bases matching TRBD1. Germline-derived CDR1 and CDR2 are SEHNR and FQNEAQ (reference sequence). This CDR3 has 15 amino acids. Losses at the gene ends were 8 bases for V and 2 bases for J; bases not matched to a gene: 10. The CDR3 DNA sequence: TGTGCCAGCGCGAGAGGGGACAGAGACACAGATACGCAGTATTTT. Translated: CASARGDRDTDTQYF.

This clonotype was observed a few times. The chain recombines TRBV7-9 with TRBJ2-5, with TRBD1 matching over 7 bases. The CDR3 consists of 15 residues. Looked up from germline, CDR1 is SEHNR and CDR2 is FQNEAQ (reference sequence). The ends lost 2 bases at V and 1 base at J; junction bases unmatched: 4. This CDR3 reads CASSLRTGAQETQYF. CDR3 DNA sequence: TGTGCCAGCAGCTTACGCACAGGGGCCCAAGAGACCCAGTACTTC.

The DNA for the CDR3 is TGTGCCAGCTCACCTATGCGGGTTGGAGATGAGCAGTTCTTC. This encodes CASSPMRVGDEQFF. The rearrangement uses TRBV18 and TRBJ2-1; D might be TRBD2 (5 bases). Looked up from germline, CDR1 is KGHSH and CDR2 is LQKENI. This CDR3 has 14 residues. Trimming took 3 bases from V and 8 from J, leaving 14 bases between them.

This sequence joins TRBV20-1 and TRBJ2-5; D is undetermined. Germline CDR1 is DFQATT and CDR2 is SNEGSKA (reference sequence). V dropped 5 bases and J dropped 0 bases, with 13 bases sitting between them. This CDR3 is built from 14 residues. CDR3 nucleotide sequence: TGCAGTGCTGCCCCCTTCGCGGACCAAGAGACCCAGTACTTC. It encodes CSAAPFADQETQYF.

A few counts support this clonotype. This rearrangement joins TRBV4-1 to TRBJ2-5; 12 bases map to TRBD2. V lost 4 bases, J lost 4 bases, and 10 bases stayed unmatched. This CDR3 comprises 17 residues. Germline-derived CDR1 and CDR2 are MGHRA and YSYEKL. CDR3 amino acids: CASSPGASGGARETQYF. The CDR3 DNA reads as TGCGCCAGCAGCCCCGGGGCTAGCGGGGGGGCCAGAGAGACCCAGTACTTC.

This clonotype was seen many times. The CDR3 DNA sequence: TGTGCCAGCAGCTCGACTACCGGGGAGCTGTTTTTT. This sequence encodes CASSSTTGELFF. The chain is built from TRBV7-9 and TRBJ2-2, with D hard to call. The CDR3 runs 12 residues. Trimming removed 4 bases at V and 5 bases at J, with 5 bases between. Germline V gene data show CDR1 as SEHNR and CDR2 as FQNEAQ (reference sequence).